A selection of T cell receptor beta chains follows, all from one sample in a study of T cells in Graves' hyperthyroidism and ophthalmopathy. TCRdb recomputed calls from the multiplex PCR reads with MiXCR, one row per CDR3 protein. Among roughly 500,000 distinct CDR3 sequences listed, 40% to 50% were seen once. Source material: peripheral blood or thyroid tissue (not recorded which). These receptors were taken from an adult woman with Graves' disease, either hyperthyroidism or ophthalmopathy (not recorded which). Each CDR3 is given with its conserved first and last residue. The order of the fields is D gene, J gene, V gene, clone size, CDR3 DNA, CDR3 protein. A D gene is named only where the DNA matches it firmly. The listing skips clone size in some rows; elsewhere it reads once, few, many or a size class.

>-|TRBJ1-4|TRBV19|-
TGTGCCAGTACGCGGACCGGGACCCCAAAAAGCGGGGAAAAACTGTTTTTT
CASTRTGTPKSGEKLFF
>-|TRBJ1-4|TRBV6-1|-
TGTGCCAGCAGGGAAGGGGAGGCTTGGGAAAAACTGTTTTTT
CASREGEAWEKLFF
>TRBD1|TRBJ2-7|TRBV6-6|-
TGTGCCAGCAGTCCCGAGACAGGGTCGGCCTACGAGCAGTACTTC
CASSPETGSAYEQYF
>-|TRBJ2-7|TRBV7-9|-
TGTGCCAGCAGACAAGCGGAGAGCTCCTACGAGCAGTACTTC
CASRQAESSYEQYF
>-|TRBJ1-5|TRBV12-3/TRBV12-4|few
TGTGCCAGCAGTCCGGTGACAGACAATCAGCCCCAGCATTTT
CASSPVTDNQPQHF
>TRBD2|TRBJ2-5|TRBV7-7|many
TGTGCTAGCAGCTTAGGACTAGCGGGAGCTTCGGGGGAGACCCAGTACTTC
CASSLGLAGASGETQYF
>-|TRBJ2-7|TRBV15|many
TGTGCCACCGGGTCGGGCGAGCAGTACTTC
CATGSGEQYF
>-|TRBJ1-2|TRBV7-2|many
TGTGCCAGCAGCTTAGGGATTCGCTATGGCTACACCTTC
CASSLGIRYGYTF
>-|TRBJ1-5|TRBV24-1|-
TGTGCCACCAGTCCTTACAGTGACAATCAGCCCCAGCATTTT
CATSPYSDNQPQHF
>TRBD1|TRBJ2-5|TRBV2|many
TGTGCCAGCAGCAACCAACGGGGCAGGGGGCGTGGGGAGACCCAGTACTTC
CASSNQRGRGRGETQYF
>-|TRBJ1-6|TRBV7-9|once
TGTGCCAGCAGCTTAGGGGGGGGGATCGATTCACCCCTCCACTTT
CASSLGGGIDSPLHF
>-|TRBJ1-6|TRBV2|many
TGTGCCACCGGGGAGAACAACCCGAGCTCCTATAATTCACCCCTCCACTTT
CATGENNPSSYNSPLHF
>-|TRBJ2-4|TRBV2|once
TGTGCCAGCAGTGAAGGGAGGGGGATAGCCAAAAACATTCAGTACTTC
CASSEGRGIAKNIQYF
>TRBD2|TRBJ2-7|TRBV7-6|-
TGTGCCAGCAGCCCCTCTAGCGGGAGGAGTTTGGGCGAGCAGTACTTC
CASSPSSGRSLGEQYF
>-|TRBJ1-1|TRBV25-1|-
TGTGCCAGCAGGGAGTTTCAGGGACCGAACACTGAAGCTTTCTTT
CASREFQGPNTEAFF
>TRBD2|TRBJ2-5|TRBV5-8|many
TGTGCCAGCAGCTCCCCGGGGCTAGCGGGAGGCGAGACCCAGTACTTC
CASSSPGLAGGETQYF
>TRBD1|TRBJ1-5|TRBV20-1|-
TGCAGTGCTAGCCACGGGACAGCCTATAGCAATCAGCCCCAGCATTTT
CSASHGTAYSNQPQHF
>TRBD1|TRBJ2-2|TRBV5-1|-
TGCGCCAGCAGCCTGGACAGGGCCCCCACCGGGGAGCTGTTTTTT
CASSLDRAPTGELFF
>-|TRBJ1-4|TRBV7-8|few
TGTGCCAGCAGCTTAGCGTTGAGGGATGAAAAACTGTTTTTT
CASSLALRDEKLFF
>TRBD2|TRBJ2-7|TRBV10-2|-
TGCGCCAGCAGTGAAGGAGCGGGACGTGGGGAGCAGTACTTC
CASSEGAGRGEQYF
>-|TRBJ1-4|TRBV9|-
TGTGCCAGCAGCGTAGGTGAGACTGAAAAACTGTTTTTT
CASSVGETEKLFF
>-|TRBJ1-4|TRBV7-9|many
TGTGCCAGCAGCTCCCCGCCAACCCTAGAAAAACTGTTTTTT
CASSSPPTLEKLFF
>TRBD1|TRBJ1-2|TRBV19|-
TGTGCCAGTAGCGAAACTACGACAGGGCACTATGGCTACACCTTC
CASSETTTGHYGYTF
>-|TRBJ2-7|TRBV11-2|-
TGTGCCAGCAGCCCAGGTGCGGGCAGTTACTCCTACGAGCAGTACTTC
CASSPGAGSYSYEQYF
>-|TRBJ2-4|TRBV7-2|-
TGTGCCAGCAGGCTAAACATTCAGTACTTC
CASRLNIQYF
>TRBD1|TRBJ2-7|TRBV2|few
TGTGCCAGCAGTGAACCCGGGACAGCCGCCTACGAGCAGTACTTC
CASSEPGTAAYEQYF
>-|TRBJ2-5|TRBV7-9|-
TGTGCCAGCAGCTCCCATGCGCCGGCGGGCCAAGAGACCCAGTACTTC
CASSSHAPAGQETQYF
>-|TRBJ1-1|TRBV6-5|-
TGTGCCAGCAGACTAAGGGGTACCACTGAAGCTTTCTTT
CASRLRGTTEAFF
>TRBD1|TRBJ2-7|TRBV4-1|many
TGCGCCAGCAGCCAAGTTACAGGGGGGGAGCAGTACTTC
CASSQVTGGEQYF
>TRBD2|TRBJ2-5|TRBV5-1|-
TGCGCCAGCAGCTTGTCCAGACTAGCGAGGGAGACCCAGTACTTC
CASSLSRLARETQYF
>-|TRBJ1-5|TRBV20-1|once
TGCAGTGCTAGAGATCAGGGAGTCCAGCCCCAGCATTTT
CSARDQGVQPQHF
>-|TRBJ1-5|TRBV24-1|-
TGTGCCACCAGTGATCACTCGGAGGGCAATCAGCCCCAGCATTTT
CATSDHSEGNQPQHF
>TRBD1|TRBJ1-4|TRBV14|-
TGTGCCAGCAGCCAAGTCAGGGACAGGGGGAATGAAAAACTGTTTTTT
CASSQVRDRGNEKLFF
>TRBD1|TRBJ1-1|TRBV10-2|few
TGCGCCAGCAGTGATTGGGACAGCAACACTGAAGCTTTCTTT
CASSDWDSNTEAFF
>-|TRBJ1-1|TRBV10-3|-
TGTGCCATCAGCCAGACCTCAGGGGAGAACACTGAAGCTTTCTTT
CAISQTSGENTEAFF
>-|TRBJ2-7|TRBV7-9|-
TGTGCCAGCAGCCGCGGGGGCTACATCAACGAGCAGTACTTC
CASSRGGYINEQYF
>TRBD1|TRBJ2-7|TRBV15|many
TGTGCCACCAGCAGAACCCCGGGACAGGGTTACGAGCAGTACTTC
CATSRTPGQGYEQYF
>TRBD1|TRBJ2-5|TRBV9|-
TGTGCCAGCAGCGCAGGGGGCGTAGTCAGAGCCCAAGAGACCCAGTACTTC
CASSAGGVVRAQETQYF